These 4 T cell receptor beta chains originate from one sample sequenced in a study of T cell repertoires in cytomegalovirus infection. These TCRs' antigens remain unknown. MiXCR was run by TCRdb on the reads, yielding one entry per CDR3 protein. This table has 700,000 to 850,000 distinct CDR3 sequences, roughly 33% appearing once. The sequencing here drew on cultured CD8+ T cells from PBMCs, taken from culture after CMV antigen stimulation. Receptor source: a human donor in good health (CMV status not recorded). Some clones in this sample may be carry-over from other donors' samples.

The sample holds one count of this clonotype. The J gene is TRBJ2-6, the V gene TRBV2; 10 bases are a match to TRBD1. CDR1 SNHLY and CDR2 FYNNEI come from the germline V gene. Trimming cost V 7 bases and J 0 bases; bases outside gene matches: 6. The CDR3 covers 17 residues. The DNA for the CDR3 is TGTGCCAGCATTGTACGGACAGGGGGCTCTGGGGCCAACGTCCTGACTTTC. It yields the protein CASIVRTGGSGANVLTF. The variable domain in full, completed from reference TRBV2 and TRBJ2-6, reads EPEVTQTPSHQVTQMGQEVILRCVPISNHLYFYWYRQILGQKVEFLVSFYNNEISEKSEIFDDQFSVERPDGSNFTLKIRSTKLEDSAMYFCASIVRTGGSGANVLTFGAGSRLTVL.

This clonotype occurred a few times. The chain joins TRBV6-5 to TRBJ1-4; TRBD1 might be the D (5 bases). The CDR3 contains 15 residues. Trimming stripped 2 bases from V and 8 bases from J, with 15 bases between. The V gene's germline CDR1 is MNHEY and CDR2 SVGAGI. CDR3 sequence: CASSYTAGEREKLFF. The CDR3 nucleotides read TGTGCCAGCAGTTACACGGCGGGGGAACGAGAAAAACTGTTTTTT.

The V gene is TRBV12-3 or TRBV12-4, the J gene TRBJ2-2; 8 positions match TRBD2. The V gene end was trimmed by 6 bases and the J gene end by 9 bases; junction bases not matched to a gene: 12. CDR3 length equals 15 residues. For the CDR3, the DNA is TGTGCCAGCAGACTTAGCGGGGCCTCCCACCGGGAGCTGTTTTTT. It translates to CASRLSGASHRELFF.

There are many counts of this clonotype. The chain's CDR3 is CASSQPTDRARDGYTF. CDR3 sequence (DNA): TGTGCCAGCAGCCAACCTACTGACAGGGCAAGGGATGGCTACACCTTC. The rearrangement links TRBV4-2 to TRBJ1-2, with 7 positions matching TRBD1. The CDR3 has 16 amino acids. V shed 2 bases, J shed 6 bases, and the junction held 12 bases outside the gene matches. The germline gives CDR1 LGHNA, CDR2 YNFKEQ.